This T cell receptor beta chain was retrieved from a study of T cells in Graves' hyperthyroidism and ophthalmopathy. Study outcomes and limitations: Ophthalmopathy stood apart from stable hyperthyroidism in a 13 V-J model.

Regions amplified from RNA transcripts were the TCR beta CDR3 regions. First-round RT-PCR of the TCR CDR3 relied on the HTBI primer set. One entry per CDR3 protein results from TCRdb running MiXCR on the multiplex PCR reads. This sample has 360,000 or so distinct CDR3 sequences, with about a fifth found just once. About this clonotype: Its antigen remains unidentified.

Aged 18 to 65, the patients had hyperthyroidism that was newly diagnosed and had lasted under 2 months. In germline, CDR1 is MNHNS, CDR2 SASEGT. CDR3 length equals 14 residues. V was pared by 2 bases and J by 6 bases, with 13 bases between. The rearrangement joins TRBV6-1 to TRBJ1-2, with D possibly matching TRBD1 (6 bases). The sequenced material came from blood. The source of this sequence is a woman under 30 with Graves' hyperthyroidism. Written as DNA, the CDR3 is TGTGCCAGCAGTGAACCAGGGGAGGATGATGGCTACACCTTC. Residues: CASSEPGEDDGYTF.